This T cell receptor beta chain was retrieved from a study of human T cells and chemical hapten exposure. Time point: patch test 2, 6 weeks after DPC sensitization. Treatment defined: therapeutic diphenylcyclopropenone sensitization with weekly scalp DPC. The total RNA was obtained from whole blood that was not fractionated. Each CDR3 protein gets one entry after TCRdb re-called the RACE reads with MiXCR. The table records roughly 42,000 distinct CDR3 sequences, 9.5% to 10% of them present only once. Germline lookup yields CDR1 SEHNR and CDR2 FQNEAQ (reference sequence). V was clipped by 5 bases and J by 6 bases, with 9 bases between them. The CDR3 runs to 12 residues.

The source is a woman between 25 and 40 years old with alopecia areata. Some clones in this sample may be carry-over from other donors' samples. The starting material was whole blood, obtained in connection with sensitization to the hapten diphenylcyclopropenone (DPC). The chain employs TRBV7-9 and TRBJ2-3; D gene uncertain. Written as DNA, the CDR3 is TGTGCCAGCAGCCCTCCGAGGGATACGCAGTATTTT. It is translated as CASSPPRDTQYF.